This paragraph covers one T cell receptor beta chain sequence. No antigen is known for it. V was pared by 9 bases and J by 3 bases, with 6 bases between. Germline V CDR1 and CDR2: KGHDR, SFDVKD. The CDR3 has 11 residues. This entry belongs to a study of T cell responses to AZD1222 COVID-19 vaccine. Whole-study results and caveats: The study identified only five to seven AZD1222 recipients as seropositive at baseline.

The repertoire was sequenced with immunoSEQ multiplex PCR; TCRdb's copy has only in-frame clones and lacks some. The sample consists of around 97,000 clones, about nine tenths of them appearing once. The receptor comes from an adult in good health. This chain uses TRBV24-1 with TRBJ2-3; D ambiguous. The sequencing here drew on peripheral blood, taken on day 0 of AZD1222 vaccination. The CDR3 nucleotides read TGTGCCACCGCGGAGACAGATACGCAGTATTTT. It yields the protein CATAETDTQYF.